This is a list of T cell receptor beta chains from one sample in a study of CD8+ T cells in alopecia areata. Assay used: immunoSEQ multiplex PCR; TCRdb lists only in-frame clones, some missing. The profile shows about 150,000 clones, approximately 60% of them singletons. Source material: CD4+ T cells sorted from blood. These receptors all stem from a human donor in good health. The CDR3 runs from the conserved cysteine through the conserved F or W. D genes are given only for firm matches. The size field is filled for only some rows; it gives once, few, many or a size class.

d_call: -
clone_size: -
j_call: TRBJ2-1
v_call: TRBV30
cdr3_nt: -
cdr3_aa: CAWSNRGVAGGTFF

d_call: -
clone_size: -
j_call: TRBJ1-2
v_call: TRBV28
cdr3_nt: TGTGCCAGCAGTTTAGTCTGGGGATCTGGCTACACCTTC
cdr3_aa: CASSLVWGSGYTF

d_call: TRBD1
clone_size: -
j_call: TRBJ2-4
v_call: TRBV9
cdr3_nt: TGTGCCAGCAGCTACCACACAGGGGAGAAGTACTTC
cdr3_aa: CASSYHTGEKYF

d_call: TRBD1
clone_size: -
j_call: TRBJ1-5
v_call: TRBV6-5
cdr3_nt: TGTGCCAGCAGTCCCCGGACAGGGGCTAATCAGCCCCAGCATTTT
cdr3_aa: CASSPRTGANQPQHF

d_call: -
clone_size: -
j_call: TRBJ1-2
v_call: TRBV15
cdr3_nt: TGTGCCACCAGCCACTTACAGGGTCAGGGTAACTATGGCTACACCTTC
cdr3_aa: CATSHLQGQGNYGYTF

d_call: -
clone_size: -
j_call: TRBJ2-3
v_call: TRBV5-1
cdr3_nt: TGCGCCAGCCGGACAGTTGGAACAGATACGCAGTATTTT
cdr3_aa: CASRTVGTDTQYF

d_call: TRBD1
clone_size: -
j_call: TRBJ2-6
v_call: TRBV4-1
cdr3_nt: TGCGCCAGCAGCCTTGGGACAGGGCGTTCGTCCGGGGCCAACGTCCTGACTTTC
cdr3_aa: CASSLGTGRSSGANVLTF

d_call: -
clone_size: -
j_call: TRBJ2-1
v_call: TRBV6-5
cdr3_nt: TGTGCCAGCAGTTATAGGGAGGAGCAGTTCTTC
cdr3_aa: CASSYREEQFF

d_call: -
clone_size: -
j_call: TRBJ2-5
v_call: TRBV5-6
cdr3_nt: TGTGCCAGCAGCGACCAGGACAGACGAATACTCCCCCAGTACTTC
cdr3_aa: CASSDQDRRILPQYF

d_call: -
clone_size: once
j_call: TRBJ1-5
v_call: TRBV15
cdr3_nt: TGTGCCACCAGCATGATCAATCAGCCCCAGCATTTT
cdr3_aa: CATSMINQPQHF

d_call: -
clone_size: few
j_call: TRBJ2-7
v_call: TRBV5-1
cdr3_nt: TGCGCCAGCAAGGCAGGGTCGAACGACGAGCAGTACTTC
cdr3_aa: CASKAGSNDEQYF

d_call: -
clone_size: many
j_call: TRBJ2-2
v_call: TRBV4-2
cdr3_nt: TGTGCCAGCAGCCAATCACTAGATTTCGGGGAGCTGTTTTTT
cdr3_aa: CASSQSLDFGELFF

d_call: TRBD2
clone_size: many
j_call: TRBJ2-2
v_call: TRBV30
cdr3_nt: TGTGCCTGCCCCGAAGCGGGAGCTTCAAACACCGGGGAGCTGTTTTTT
cdr3_aa: CACPEAGASNTGELFF

d_call: -
clone_size: -
j_call: TRBJ2-7
v_call: TRBV14
cdr3_nt: TGTGCCAGCAGCTTTTCTAGTGGCTACGAGCAGTACTTC
cdr3_aa: CASSFSSGYEQYF

d_call: -
clone_size: -
j_call: TRBJ2-7
v_call: TRBV7-2
cdr3_nt: TGTGCCAGCAGCTTAAGGGGGACGGGAGGTTCCTCCTACGAGCAGTACTTC
cdr3_aa: CASSLRGTGGSSYEQYF

d_call: TRBD2
clone_size: -
j_call: TRBJ2-5
v_call: TRBV28
cdr3_nt: TGTGCCAGCAGACCCCCAGCGGGACAAGAGACCCAGTACTTC
cdr3_aa: CASRPPAGQETQYF

d_call: TRBD2
clone_size: few
j_call: TRBJ2-1
v_call: TRBV5-1
cdr3_nt: TGCGCCAGCAGCCCCTGGACTAGCGGGAGTAGGGATGAGCAGTTCTTC
cdr3_aa: CASSPWTSGSRDEQFF

d_call: TRBD2
clone_size: few
j_call: TRBJ2-7
v_call: TRBV2
cdr3_nt: TGTGCCAGCACCCCGTTAGCGGGAGCGTACGAGCAGTACTTC
cdr3_aa: CASTPLAGAYEQYF

d_call: -
clone_size: -
j_call: TRBJ2-7
v_call: TRBV11-2
cdr3_nt: TGTGCCACTCGGACCATCGGCTCCTACGAGCAGTACTTC
cdr3_aa: CATRTIGSYEQYF

d_call: TRBD2
clone_size: few
j_call: TRBJ2-3
v_call: TRBV29-1
cdr3_nt: TGCAGCGTACTAGCGGGGCCAGATACGCAGTATTTT
cdr3_aa: CSVLAGPDTQYF

d_call: TRBD1
clone_size: -
j_call: TRBJ2-6
v_call: TRBV27
cdr3_nt: TGTGCCAGCAGTTCTGCCCTTGGACAGGCCTCCTCTGGGGCCAACGTCCTGACTTTC
cdr3_aa: CASSSALGQASSGANVLTF

d_call: -
clone_size: -
j_call: TRBJ2-2
v_call: TRBV2
cdr3_nt: TGTGCCAGCAGCCGCGCGACCAACACCGGGGAGCTGTTTTTT
cdr3_aa: CASSRATNTGELFF

d_call: TRBD2
clone_size: -
j_call: TRBJ2-7
v_call: TRBV7-2
cdr3_nt: TGTGCCAGCAGGAAGGGACTAGCGAGTAACTACGAGCAGTACTTC
cdr3_aa: CASRKGLASNYEQYF

d_call: TRBD1
clone_size: few
j_call: TRBJ2-5
v_call: TRBV5-1
cdr3_nt: TGCGCCAGCAGCACTCGACAGGGGATTGGGGAGACCCAGTACTTC
cdr3_aa: CASSTRQGIGETQYF

d_call: -
clone_size: -
j_call: TRBJ2-7
v_call: TRBV30
cdr3_nt: TGTGCCTGGAGCATTTCGGGACTTAAAACCTACGAGCAGTACTTC
cdr3_aa: CAWSISGLKTYEQYF

d_call: -
clone_size: -
j_call: TRBJ2-5
v_call: TRBV5-1
cdr3_nt: TGCGCCAGCAGCTTGGGGCCGGAAGAGACCCAGTACTTC
cdr3_aa: CASSLGPEETQYF

d_call: -
clone_size: -
j_call: TRBJ2-7
v_call: TRBV7-8
cdr3_nt: TGTGCCAGCAGCCCGGGACGGTTCTCCTACGAGCAGTACTTC
cdr3_aa: CASSPGRFSYEQYF

d_call: TRBD2
clone_size: -
j_call: TRBJ2-5
v_call: TRBV5-1
cdr3_nt: TGCGCCAGCAGCTCGGGACTACAAGAGACCCAGTACTTC
cdr3_aa: CASSSGLQETQYF

d_call: -
clone_size: -
j_call: TRBJ1-2
v_call: TRBV9
cdr3_nt: TGTGCCAGCAGCCGCAGTGCCGTCTATGGCTACACCTTC
cdr3_aa: CASSRSAVYGYTF

d_call: -
clone_size: few
j_call: TRBJ1-2
v_call: TRBV10-3
cdr3_nt: TGTGCCATCAGTGCAAATCAGGCAGGCTATGGCTACACCTTC
cdr3_aa: CAISANQAGYGYTF

d_call: -
clone_size: -
j_call: TRBJ2-2
v_call: TRBV6-5
cdr3_nt: TGTGCCAGCAGTTACGGCGCAGGGGCCGGGGAGCTGTTTTTT
cdr3_aa: CASSYGAGAGELFF

d_call: TRBD1
clone_size: -
j_call: TRBJ2-5
v_call: TRBV19
cdr3_nt: TGTGCCAGTAGTACGACAGGGCTAGAGACCCAGTACTTC
cdr3_aa: CASSTTGLETQYF

d_call: TRBD2
clone_size: few
j_call: TRBJ2-1
v_call: TRBV7-2
cdr3_nt: TGTGCCAGCAGCACTCGAGCGGGAACTTCCTACAATGAGCAGTTCTTC
cdr3_aa: CASSTRAGTSYNEQFF

d_call: -
clone_size: -
j_call: TRBJ1-1
v_call: TRBV27
cdr3_nt: TGTGCCAGCAGTTTGCGGGCAGGGGATGAAGCTTTCTTT
cdr3_aa: CASSLRAGDEAFF

d_call: -
clone_size: -
j_call: TRBJ1-1
v_call: TRBV30
cdr3_nt: TGTGCCTGGAGTGTATCCGTTGAAGCTTTCTTT
cdr3_aa: CAWSVSVEAFF

d_call: -
clone_size: few
j_call: TRBJ2-2
v_call: TRBV21-1
cdr3_nt: TGTGCCAGCAGGACGACTAGCGAGAACACCGGGGAGCTGTTTTTT
cdr3_aa: CASRTTSENTGELFF

d_call: -
clone_size: -
j_call: TRBJ2-6
v_call: TRBV29-1
cdr3_nt: TGCAGCGTTAACAGCGGTGGGGCCAACGTCCTGACTTTC
cdr3_aa: CSVNSGGANVLTF

d_call: -
clone_size: -
j_call: TRBJ2-7
v_call: TRBV15
cdr3_nt: TGTGCCACCAGCAGAGATTTCGGACAGAGCTCCTACGAGCAGTACTTC
cdr3_aa: CATSRDFGQSSYEQYF

d_call: -
clone_size: -
j_call: TRBJ2-3
v_call: TRBV30
cdr3_nt: TGTGCCTGGAGTCCCCGGGTGACAGATACGCAGTATTTT
cdr3_aa: CAWSPRVTDTQYF

d_call: -
clone_size: -
j_call: TRBJ1-3
v_call: TRBV7-9
cdr3_nt: TGTGCCAGCAGCTCGGCCGGGACAAACACCATATATTTT
cdr3_aa: CASSSAGTNTIYF

d_call: TRBD2
clone_size: -
j_call: TRBJ2-7
v_call: TRBV29-1
cdr3_nt: TGCAGCGCCGCGGGGGAGAGTTACGAGCAGTACTTC
cdr3_aa: CSAAGESYEQYF

d_call: -
clone_size: few
j_call: TRBJ2-7
v_call: TRBV5-1
cdr3_nt: TGCGCCAGCAGCATAGAGCCAAGAGGGGGGTACGAGCAGTACTTC
cdr3_aa: CASSIEPRGGYEQYF

d_call: TRBD2
clone_size: -
j_call: TRBJ2-3
v_call: TRBV30
cdr3_nt: TGTGCCTGGGCTACTAGCGGGAGAAGAGATACGCAGTATTTT
cdr3_aa: CAWATSGRRDTQYF

d_call: -
clone_size: -
j_call: TRBJ1-2
v_call: TRBV11-2
cdr3_nt: TGTGCCAGCAGCCCCTCGCAGGCTTTCTATGGCTACACCTTC
cdr3_aa: CASSPSQAFYGYTF

d_call: -
clone_size: -
j_call: TRBJ2-1
v_call: TRBV29-1
cdr3_nt: TGCAGCGTTGCCTACAGGAATGAGCAGTTCTTC
cdr3_aa: CSVAYRNEQFF

d_call: TRBD2
clone_size: -
j_call: TRBJ2-1
v_call: TRBV4-2
cdr3_nt: TGTGCCAGCAGCCAAGATACTAGCGGGAGCGATGAGCAGTTCTTC
cdr3_aa: CASSQDTSGSDEQFF